This T cell receptor (beta chain) originates from a study of early T cells in non-severe SARS-CoV-2 infection. Study summary: Chains from this unsorted whole-blood bulk RNA could not be paired.

Researchers attached unique molecular identifiers to individual cDNA molecules. TCRdb re-derived calls from the 5' RACE reads in MiXCR, one entry per CDR3 protein. The sample has tens of thousands of distinct CDR3 sequences; under 15% are singletons. CDR3 length equals 13 residues. V was trimmed by 5 bases and J by 10 bases, leaving 15 bases between them. Of note for this clonotype: The antigen remains unidentified.

Regarding the study as a whole: Private and CD4 specificities were missed by VDJdb matching, skewed to anti-spike CD8.

Sequencing input: whole blood. The TCR sequence derives from an adult who was a healthcare worker with PCR-confirmed SARS-CoV-2 infection or an uninfected control (not recorded which). The rearrangement joins TRBV12-3 or TRBV12-4 to TRBJ2-1; D might be TRBD2 (5 bases). The CDR3 DNA reads as TGTGCCAGCAGTCTGGGAGTCCCTATGGAGCAGTTCTTC. It codes for CASSLGVPMEQFF.